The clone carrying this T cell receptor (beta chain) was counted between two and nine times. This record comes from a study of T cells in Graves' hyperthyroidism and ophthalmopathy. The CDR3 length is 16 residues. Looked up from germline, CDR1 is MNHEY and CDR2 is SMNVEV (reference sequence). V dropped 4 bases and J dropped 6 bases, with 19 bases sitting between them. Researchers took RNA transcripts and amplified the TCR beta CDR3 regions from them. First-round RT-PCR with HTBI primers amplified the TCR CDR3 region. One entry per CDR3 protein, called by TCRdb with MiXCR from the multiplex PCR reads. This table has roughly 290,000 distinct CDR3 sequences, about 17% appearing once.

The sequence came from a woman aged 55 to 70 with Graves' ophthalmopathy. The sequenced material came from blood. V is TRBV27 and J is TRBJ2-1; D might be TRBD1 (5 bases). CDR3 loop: CASSSPDSALLNEQFF. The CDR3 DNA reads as TGTGCCAGCAGTTCCCCCGACAGTGCGCTCCTCAATGAGCAGTTCTTC.